This entry lists 27 T cell receptor beta chains sequenced from one sample in a study of early T cells in non-severe SARS-CoV-2 infection. TCRdb recomputed calls from the 5' RACE reads with MiXCR, one row per CDR3 protein. The sample consists of some 71,000 distinct CDR3 sequences, 10% to 12% of them appearing once. Specimen: whole blood, collected at baseline. The receptor source for this set is an adult who was a healthcare worker with PCR-confirmed SARS-CoV-2 infection or an uninfected control (not recorded which).

This chain joins TRBV20-1 and TRBJ2-7; 7 positions match TRBD2. CDR1 is DFQATT and CDR2 is SNEGSKA in the germline V gene (reference sequence). This CDR3 spans 14 amino acids. Losses at the gene ends were 3 bases for V and 0 bases for J; bases not matched to a gene: 5. The CDR3: CSASWGGSSYEQYF. The CDR3 nucleotides are TGCAGTGCTAGTTGGGGGGGGAGCTCCTACGAGCAGTACTTC.

The chain couples TRBV10-3 to TRBJ1-1; D not resolved. The V gene lost 3 bases and the J gene lost 4 bases, with 12 bases spanning the gap. The CDR3 sequence is 14 residues long. The germline CDR1 and CDR2 sequences are ENHRY and SYGVKD. The CDR3 loop is CAISDKVEVTEAFF. The CDR3 DNA reads as TGTGCCATCAGTGATAAGGTGGAGGTCACTGAAGCTTTCTTT.

Notes on this clonotype: The CDR3 end shows no conserved phenylalanine or tryptophan, and so a read error is likely. This chain links TRBV15 with TRBJ2-3, with a tentative D call TRBD1 (5 bases). Germline V CDR1 and CDR2: LNHNV, YYDKDF (reference sequence). The CDR3 consists of 16 residues. Trimming cost V 4 bases and J 0 bases, with 14 bases left between them. CDR3 bases: TGTGCCACCAGCACCCGGACAAGATCTAGCACAGATACGCAGTATATT. This gives the protein CATSTRTRSSTDTQYI.

About this clonotype itself: At one end the junction does not follow the germline gene, possibly because of a read error. The CDR3 loop is CVSSLAGTPVLYF. CDR3 DNA: TGCGTCAGCAGCTTGGCCGGGACTCCCGTTCTGTACTTC. This rearrangement joins TRBV5-1 to TRBJ2-5, with D tentatively TRBD2 (6 bases). CDR3 length: 13 amino acids. Germline CDR1 and CDR2: SGHRS and YFSETQ.

This clonotype has a handful of counts. The gene calls are TRBV7-2 and TRBJ2-1; D uncertain. Trimming left V 5 bases short and J 0 bases short, with 20 bases between. Germline V gene lookup returns CDR1 SGHTA and CDR2 FQGNSA. This CDR3 is built from 18 residues. The DNA of the CDR3 is TGTGCCAGCAGCGGGTCAACTAACCGCCCGGGCTCCTACAATGAGCAGTTCTTC. Translation: CASSGSTNRPGSYNEQFF.

This clonotype was seen at least ten times. The V call is TRBV5-6, the J call TRBJ2-1, with D possibly being TRBD2 (6 bases). The germline CDR1 and CDR2 sequences are SGHDT and YYEEEE. Between the trimmed V and J ends, which lost 7 bases and 0 bases, there was a span of 14 bases. The CDR3 extends over 15 amino acids. The CDR3 loop is CASGERVNSYNEQFF. As DNA, the CDR3 is TGTGCCAGCGGAGAGCGGGTAAACTCCTACAATGAGCAGTTCTTC.

This clonotype was seen a handful of times. The chain recombines TRBV9 with TRBJ1-6; possible D gene TRBD1, 5 bases. Germline CDR1 SGDLS, CDR2 YYNGEE. V was cut by 3 bases and J by 9 bases, with 7 bases left in between. This CDR3 has 12 residues. As DNA, the CDR3 is TGTGCCAGCAGCGCAGGGAGTTCACCCCTCCACTTT. Its protein is CASSAGSSPLHF.

This clonotype was counted between two and nine times. The chain combines TRBV24-1 with TRBJ2-2, with 7 bases matching TRBD1. V dropped 3 bases and J dropped 2; count of bases not matched to a gene: 8. The CDR3 has 17 amino acids. Looked up from germline, CDR1 is KGHDR and CDR2 is SFDVKD. In DNA, the CDR3 is TGTGCCACCAGTGATCCCGGACAGGCTCTAAACACCGGGGAGCTGTTTTTT. Translation: CATSDPGQALNTGELFF.

The chain's CDR3 is CASSPRGEQFF. In nucleotides, the CDR3 is TGTGCCAGCAGCCCCCGCGGTGAGCAGTTCTTC. The rearrangement joins TRBV7-3 to TRBJ2-1; D is ambiguous. CDR1 is SGHTA, CDR2 FQGTGA, per germline. The CDR3 has 11 amino acids. V shed 5 bases and J shed 9 bases, with 8 bases lying between them. The full variable domain, completed using reference TRBV7-3 and TRBJ2-1, is GAGVSQTPSNKVTEKGKYVELRCDPISGHTALYWYRQSLGQGPEFLIYFQGTGAADDSGLPNDRFFAVRPEGSVSTLKIQRTERGDSAVYLCASSPRGEQFFGPGTRLTVL.

The chain employs TRBV2 and TRBJ1-4; D not resolved. V was trimmed by 7 bases and J by 0 bases, leaving 12 bases between them. The germline gives CDR1 SNHLY, CDR2 FYNNEI. The CDR3 runs 15 residues. The CDR3 spells CASTPDGATNEKLFF. The DNA of the CDR3 is TGTGCCAGCACCCCCGACGGCGCAACTAATGAAAAACTGTTTTTT.

The chain joins TRBV15 to TRBJ1-2; D remains unclear. Germline-derived CDR1 and CDR2 are LNHNV and YYDKDF (reference sequence). Between the trimmed V and J ends, which lost 0 bases and 5 bases, there was a span of 16 bases. CDR3 length: 16 residues. The CDR3: CATSRDRPRHRYGYTF. DNA of the CDR3: TGTGCCACCAGCAGAGATCGACCCCGACACCGATATGGCTACACCTTC.

V gene TRBV20-1 combines with J gene TRBJ1-2; D is perhaps TRBD1 (6 bases). The CDR3 runs 12 residues. Trimming cost V 4 bases and J 7 bases, with 13 bases left between them. CDR1 and CDR2 (germline): DFQATT, SNEGSKA (reference sequence). The CDR3 DNA reads TGCAGTGCTAACAGGGAACCCTTTGGCTACACCTTC. It yields the protein CSANREPFGYTF.

This clonotype was seen a handful of times. The genes are TRBV29-1 and TRBJ2-7; unclear D gene. Germline assignment: CDR1 SQVTM and CDR2 ANQGSEA. Deletions cut 4 bases from V and 2 bases from J, with 12 bases between. The CDR3 runs to 13 residues. CDR3 residues: CSVVLNKPYEQYF. The CDR3 region has the DNA TGCAGCGTTGTACTTAACAAGCCCTACGAGCAGTACTTC.

This clonotype was observed a few times. The chain has TRBV29-1 and TRBJ2-7; possible D gene TRBD1, 5 bases. V was clipped by 4 bases and J by 4 bases, with 26 bases between them. CDR1 SQVTM and CDR2 ANQGSEA come from the germline V gene. The CDR3 totals 17 residues. The CDR3 protein is CSVGFVAASRVRYEQYF. As DNA, the CDR3 is TGCAGCGTTGGGTTTGTGGCAGCCTCCAGGGTACGTTACGAGCAGTACTTC.

This clonotype was counted a few times. This chain connects TRBV14 to TRBJ2-7, with 10 bases matching TRBD1. Looked up from germline, CDR1 is SGHDN and CDR2 is FVKESK. The CDR3 is made up of 15 amino acids. V was clipped by 4 bases and J by 3 bases; unmatched bases: 6. CDR3 sequence: CASSRTGTGVYEQYF. The CDR3 DNA reads as TGTGCCAGCAGCCGGACCGGGACAGGGGTCTACGAGCAGTACTTC.

This clonotype was counted at least ten times. This chain connects TRBV6-5 to TRBJ1-1; D possibly corresponds to TRBD1 (6 bases). Trimming pared 2 bases from V and 10 bases from J, leaving 17 bases between. The length of the CDR3 is 14 residues. Germline V lookup: CDR1 MNHEY, CDR2 SVGAGI. CDR3 sequence: CASSYQAGVQGAFF. The CDR3 DNA follows: TGTGCCAGCAGTTACCAAGCAGGGGTTCAGGGAGCTTTCTTT.

This clonotype was recorded many times. The gene calls are TRBV7-6 and TRBJ2-2; D gene uncertain. The CDR3 sequence is 15 residues long. Germline lookup yields CDR1 SGHVS and CDR2 FNYEAQ. The V gene lost 1 base and the J gene lost 5 bases, with 11 bases spanning the gap. The CDR3, as DNA: TGTGCCAGCAGCTTAGTGCCTCTAGAGACCGGGGAGCTGTTTTTT. Its translation is CASSLVPLETGELFF. The entire variable domain, with the rest obtained from reference TRBV7-6 and TRBJ2-2, is as follows: GAGVSQSPRYKVTKRGQDVALRCDPISGHVSLYWYRQALGQGPEFLTYFNYEAQQDKSGLPNDRFSAERPEGSISTLTIQRTEQRDSAMYRCASSLVPLETGELFFGEGSRLTVL.

The V gene is TRBV5-1, the J gene TRBJ2-7, with a tentative D call TRBD2 (5 bases). Germline lookup yields CDR1 SGHRS and CDR2 YFSETQ. This CDR3 is 14 amino acids long. V was shortened by 7 bases and J by 7 bases, with 21 bases between the two germline ends. CDR3 sequence: CASGPFWLGSEQYF. The CDR3 DNA is TGCGCCAGCGGCCCCTTCTGGTTAGGGAGTGAGCAGTACTTC.

This clonotype has more than one count but fewer than ten. The V and J genes are TRBV2 and TRBJ2-7; perhaps D is TRBD1 or TRBD2 (5 bases each). CDR3 length: 13 residues. Trimming took off 6 bases at V and 8 bases at J, with 17 bases between the two ends. Germline loops: CDR1 SNHLY, CDR2 FYNNEI. CDR3 nucleotide sequence: TGTGCCAGCAGACGGGACGGAACTCTCAAGCAGTACTTC. Its protein is CASRRDGTLKQYF.

This chain links TRBV29-1 with TRBJ2-7, with 9 bases fitting TRBD2. The CDR3 spans 14 residues. Trimming removed 3 bases from V and 4 bases from J; junction bases left unmatched: 7. CDR1 and CDR2 from the germline V gene are SQVTM and ANQGSEA. The DNA for the CDR3 is TGCAGCGTTGAGTTGTTAGCGGGGGAGTACGAGCAGTACTTC. Translating gives CSVELLAGEYEQYF.

The chain links TRBV5-1 to TRBJ2-4, with D hard to call. Germline loops: CDR1 SGHRS, CDR2 YFSETQ. The V and J ends lost 4 bases and 0 bases respectively, with 8 bases between them. This CDR3 contains 14 residues. The CDR3: CASSPDLAKNIQYF. Written as DNA, the CDR3 is TGCGCCAGCAGCCCGGATCTAGCCAAAAACATTCAGTACTTC. Supplemented by reference TRBV5-1 and TRBJ2-4, the full variable domain reads KAGVTQTPRYLIKTRGQQVTLSCSPISGHRSVSWYQQTPGQGLQFLFEYFSETQRNKGNFPGRFSGRQFSNSRSEMNVSTLELGDSALYLCASSPDLAKNIQYFGAGTRLSVL.

This clonotype was picked up many times. The V and J genes are TRBV7-6 and TRBJ2-3; D unresolved. Trimming left V 5 bases short and J 0 bases short, with 12 bases between. From germline, CDR1 is SGHVS and CDR2 FNYEAQ. The CDR3 spans 15 residues. CDR3 DNA sequence: TGTGCCAGCAGCCCCCAACGCCCCAGCACAGATACGCAGTATTTT. It translates to CASSPQRPSTDTQYF.

This clonotype was picked up many times. J is TRBJ2-5 and V is TRBV19; D is perhaps TRBD1 (6 bases). CDR1 LNHDA and CDR2 SQIVND come from the germline V gene (reference sequence). The CDR3 consists of 14 residues. The germline V and J ends were trimmed by 5 bases and 4 bases, with 14 bases remaining between them. CDR3 bases: TGTGCCAGTAGTCCGCGACAGGTCGGAGAGACCCAGTACTTC. Amino acid sequence: CASSPRQVGETQYF.

About this clonotype: An end of the junction differs from the germline gene, which may be a read error. The chain recombines TRBV3-1 with TRBJ2-4; TRBD1 matches at 8 bases. The germline V gene has CDR1 LGHDT and CDR2 YNNKEL (reference sequence). CDR3 length equals 15 residues. The DNA of the CDR3 is TGTGCCAGCAGTCAAGGAGACAGGGGAAAAAACATTCAGTACTTC. Translated, it gives CASSQGDRGKNIQYF.

The rearrangement links TRBV29-1 to TRBJ2-1, with 10 bases identical to TRBD2. Germline V gene lookup returns CDR1 SQVTM and CDR2 ANQGSEA. Losses at the gene ends were 6 bases for V and 4 bases for J; bases not matched to a gene: 6. CDR3 length: 14 amino acids. The CDR3 spells CSVGGLAEYNEQFF. The CDR3 bases are TGCAGCGTCGGCGGACTAGCGGAATACAATGAGCAGTTCTTC.

The sample holds a few counts of this clonotype. The chain couples TRBV6-6 to TRBJ2-2; D possibly corresponds to TRBD2 (6 bases). The ends were cut back, 8 bases at V and 4 bases at J, with 20 bases in the middle. The CDR3 is made up of 16 amino acids. Germline loops: CDR1 MNHNY, CDR2 SVGAGI (reference sequence). This CDR3 reads CASGPLMGGGTGELFF. The CDR3, as DNA: TGTGCCAGCGGCCCCCTGATGGGGGGAGGCACCGGGGAGCTGTTTTTT.

The table lists this clonotype with many counts. This chain uses TRBV11-2 with TRBJ1-2, with TRBD1 as a possible D gene (5 bases). The CDR3 consists of 14 residues. The V gene's germline CDR1 is SGHAT and CDR2 FQNNGV. Trimming cost V 5 bases and J 5 bases, with 15 bases left between them. CDR3 residues: CASSLGVKGYGYTF. CDR3 DNA sequence: TGTGCCAGCAGCCTGGGGGTTAAAGGATATGGCTACACCTTC. The full variable domain, in which reference TRBV11-2 and TRBJ1-2 provide the parts outside the CDR3, is EAGVAQSPRYKIIEKRQSVAFWCNPISGHATLYWYQQILGQGPKLLIQFQNNGVVDDSQLPKDRFSAERLKGVDSTLKIQPAKLEDSAVYLCASSLGVKGYGYTFGSGTRLTVV.